This T cell receptor beta chain was recovered during a study of OX40 agonist ivuxolimab in advanced cancers. About the study: Patients receiving dose escalation had hepatocellular carcinoma, melanoma, renal cell or head and neck cancer. Points from the study as a whole: Averaged across samples, CD8+ T cells carried more expanded clones than CD4+ did.

A note on this clone: What it binds is not known.

The data were produced by immunoSEQ multiplex PCR, yet TCRdb's version contains in-frame clones alone and is incomplete. The sample lists 55,000 to 60,000 clones; 80% to 85% were seen once. V gave up 2 bases and J gave up 0 bases, with 10 bases separating them. CDR3 size: 16 residues. Germline CDR1 SGHTA, CDR2 FQGTGA. The chain has TRBV7-3 and TRBJ1-4; D is unresolved. The sample was CD4+ or CD8+ T cells sorted from blood, taken in a trial of the OX40 agonist ivuxolimab. This sequence originates from an adult with an advanced solid tumor such as melanoma, head and neck, liver or kidney cancer. The CDR3 loop reads CASSLAAVPTNEKLFF. CDR3 DNA sequence: TGTGCCAGCAGCTTAGCGGCAGTGCCAACTAATGAAAAACTGTTTTTT.